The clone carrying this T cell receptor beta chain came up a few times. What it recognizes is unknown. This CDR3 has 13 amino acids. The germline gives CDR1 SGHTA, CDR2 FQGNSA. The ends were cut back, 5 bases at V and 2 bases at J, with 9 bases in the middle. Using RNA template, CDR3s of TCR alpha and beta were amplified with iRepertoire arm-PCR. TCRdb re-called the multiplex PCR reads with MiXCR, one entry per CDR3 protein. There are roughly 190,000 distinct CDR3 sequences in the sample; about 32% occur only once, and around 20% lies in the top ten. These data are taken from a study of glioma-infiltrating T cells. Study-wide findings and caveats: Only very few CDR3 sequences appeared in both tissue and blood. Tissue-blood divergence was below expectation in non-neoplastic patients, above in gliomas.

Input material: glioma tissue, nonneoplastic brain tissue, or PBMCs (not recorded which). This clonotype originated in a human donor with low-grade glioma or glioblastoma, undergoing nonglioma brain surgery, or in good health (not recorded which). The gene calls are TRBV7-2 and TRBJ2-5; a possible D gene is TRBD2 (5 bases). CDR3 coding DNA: TGTGCCAGCAGCCAAAGGACTCAAGAGACCCAGTACTTC. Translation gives CASSQRTQETQYF.